The 12 T cell receptor beta chains presented below share a single source sample, sequenced in a study of T cells in localized non-small cell lung cancer. TCRdb's copy holds only in-frame clones and misses some; the assay was immunoSEQ multiplex PCR. The sample has 35,000 to 40,000 clones, approximately 83% seen once; the top ten hold approximately 6.6%. Specimen: peripheral blood, collected before any cancer treatment. The source is a man between 40 and 69 years old with stage I lung adenocarcinoma.

The V call is TRBV15, the J call TRBJ2-1; D unresolved. The germline V gene has CDR1 LNHNV and CDR2 YYDKDF (reference sequence). The V end lost 5 bases, the J end lost 3 bases, and 17 bases lay between the germline ends. The CDR3 has 16 amino acids. CDR3 in DNA: TGTGCCACCAGCCCGAATCGTTCTCCCATCTACAATGAGCAGTTCTTC. Translated: CATSPNRSPIYNEQFF.

The gene calls are TRBV19 and TRBJ1-5; D is ambiguous. The germline V gene encodes CDR1 LNHDA and CDR2 SQIVND (reference sequence). Trimming left V 5 bases short and J 5 bases short, with 13 bases between. There are 14 residues in the CDR3. The CDR3 nucleotides are TGTGCCAGTAGTTCGCAGTCCCCCCATCAGCCCCAGCATTTT. Amino acid sequence: CASSSQSPHQPQHF.

This sequence joins TRBV6-6 and TRBJ2-1; 8 bases agree with TRBD2. The ends lost 6 bases at V and 9 bases at J; junction bases unmatched: 13. CDR1 and CDR2 (germline): MNHNY, SVGAGI (reference sequence). There are 15 residues in the CDR3. In DNA form, the CDR3 reads TGTGCCAGCAGAACCGGGACTAGGGTCCGCGGTGAGCAGTTCTTC. The encoded protein is CASRTGTRVRGEQFF.

This chain links TRBV6-1 with TRBJ2-2; possibly TRBD1 for D (5 bases). V shed 7 bases and J shed 1 base, with 13 bases lying between them. Germline V gene sequence: CDR1 MNHNS, CDR2 SASEGT. The CDR3 loop spans 15 amino acids. CDR3 nucleotide sequence: TGTGCCAGCACCCCAGGGTCGGAGAACACCGGGGAGCTGTTTTTT. It yields the protein CASTPGSENTGELFF.

The V gene is TRBV27, the J gene TRBJ2-5; 9 nucleotides align to TRBD2. Looked up from germline, CDR1 is MNHEY and CDR2 is SMNVEV (reference sequence). After removal of 5 bases from V and 0 bases from J, the junction contained 4 bases not matched to a gene. This CDR3 region has 15 residues. This chain's CDR3 is CASSGLAGYQETQYF. CDR3 nucleotides: TGTGCCAGCAGTGGCCTAGCGGGATACCAAGAGACCCAGTACTTC.

CDR3 loop: CASSQQGNTEAFF. CDR3 DNA: TGTGCCAGCAGCCAACAGGGGAACACTGAAGCTTTCTTT. The chain joins TRBV2 to TRBJ1-1; maybe TRBD1 (6 bases). Germline V gives CDR1 SNHLY, CDR2 FYNNEI. This CDR3 has 13 amino acids. V was cut by 6 bases and J by 1 base, with 9 bases left in between.

V and J are TRBV4-1 and TRBJ1-1; tentatively, D is TRBD1 (5 bases). Trimming cost V 1 base and J 3 bases, with 6 bases left between them. CDR3 length: 13 amino acids. Germline lookup yields CDR1 MGHRA and CDR2 YSYEKL. The CDR3: CASSQVGDTEAFF. The CDR3 DNA follows: TGCGCCAGCAGCCAAGTGGGGGACACTGAAGCTTTCTTT.

The rearrangement uses TRBV19 and TRBJ2-3; either TRBD1 or TRBD2 may supply D (6 bases each). Germline lookup yields CDR1 LNHDA and CDR2 SQIVND (reference sequence). Deletions cut 3 bases from V and 0 bases from J, with 16 bases between. The CDR3 totals 17 residues. The CDR3 reads CASSIRGQRASTDTQYF. Here the CDR3 DNA reads TGTGCCAGTAGTATTCGGGGGCAGCGGGCCAGCACAGATACGCAGTATTTT.

This clone was seen more than once but under ten times. The chain carries TRBV5-1 and TRBJ2-6, with 7 positions matching TRBD1. The J segment lost 3 bases and the V segment lost 4 bases, leaving 7 bases of the junction unmatched. Germline loops: CDR1 SGHRS, CDR2 YFSETQ. This CDR3 spans 16 amino acids. For the CDR3, the DNA is TGCGCCAGCAGCCGCACACAGGGGAATGGGGCCAACGTCCTGACTTTC. It translates to CASSRTQGNGANVLTF.

The V gene is TRBV10-2, the J gene TRBJ2-1, with TRBD2 matching over 7 bases. Germline CDR1 and CDR2: WSHSY and SAAADI. V dropped 5 bases and J dropped 4; count of bases not matched to a gene: 8. This CDR3 region has 15 residues. The CDR3 sequence is CASSSTSAEYNEQFF. CDR3 in DNA: TGCGCCAGCAGTTCTACTAGCGCGGAATACAATGAGCAGTTCTTC.

The chain uses TRBV5-6 and TRBJ2-1; either TRBD1 or TRBD2 may supply D (5 bases each). Trimming removed 0 bases from V and 7 bases from J, with 14 bases in between. The germline CDR1 and CDR2 sequences are SGHDT and YYEEEE. The CDR3 contains 15 residues. The CDR3 region is CASSLGLGAVNEQFF. In nucleotides, the CDR3 is TGTGCCAGCAGCTTGGGGCTCGGGGCAGTTAATGAGCAGTTCTTC. Together with reference TRBV5-6 and TRBJ2-1, the CDR3 gives the full variable domain: DAGVTQSPTHLIKTRGQQVTLRCSPKSGHDTVSWYQQALGQGPQFIFQYYEEEERQRGNFPDRFSGHQFPNYSSELNVNALLLGDSALYLCASSLGLGAVNEQFFGPGTRLTVL.

The genes are TRBV7-3 and TRBJ2-1; D perhaps matches TRBD2 (7 bases). Germline CDR1 is SGHTA and CDR2 is FQGTGA. V lost 5 bases, J lost 0 bases, and 17 bases lay in between. This CDR3 region has 17 residues. In DNA form, the CDR3 reads TGTGCCAGCAGCCCTAGGGGGGGGCCATCCTCCTACAATGAGCAGTTCTTC. It is translated as CASSPRGGPSSYNEQFF.